Listed below are T cell receptor beta chains from one sample, sequenced in a study of radiotherapy plus CTLA-4 blockade in lung cancer. Produced via immunoSEQ multiplex PCR; TCRdb's table is partial and in-frame only. The sample lists roughly 86,000 clones; around 83% were seen once. The sample consisted of peripheral blood, taken from a patient treated with radiotherapy plus ipilimumab. These receptors were collected from a human donor with non-small cell lung cancer who had stable disease on radiotherapy plus ipilimumab. Both conserved end residues are part of each CDR3. The order of the fields is V gene, clone size, D gene, J gene, CDR3 length, CDR3 protein, CDR3 DNA. A D gene is named only where the DNA matches it firmly. Clone size is given for some rows only: seen once, a few or many times, or a class if the clone is expanded.

>TRBV5-1|few|NA|TRBJ1-2|15
CASSLSGLPTDGYTF
TGCGCCAGCAGCTTATCAGGTCTGCCTACGGATGGCTACACCTTC
>TRBV6-1|NA|TRBD1|TRBJ1-3|13
CAGGQGGGNTIYF
TGTGCCGGGGGACAGGGGGGAGGAAACACCATATATTTT
>TRBV2|NA|TRBD1|TRBJ2-6|17
CASGDRERISGANVLTF
TGTGCCAGCGGGGACAGAGAAAGAATATCTGGGGCCAACGTCCTGACTTTC
>TRBV6-1|few|TRBD2|TRBJ2-1|13
CASSAVQPGTSFF
TGTGCCAGCAGTGCCGTACAGCCCGGGACTAGCTTCTTC
>TRBV12-5|NA|NA|TRBJ2-2|17
CASGLGPQVPGIGELFF
TGTGCTAGTGGTTTGGGCCCCCAAGTCCCAGGGATCGGGGAGCTGTTTTTT
>TRBV27|NA|TRBD2|TRBJ2-5|14
CASRISGWAGGQYF
TGTGCCAGCAGGATTAGCGGGTGGGCGGGTGGCCAGTACTTC
>TRBV6-1|once|NA|TRBJ1-1|15
CASSETVGGNTEAFF
TGTGCCAGCAGCGAAACAGTCGGGGGGAACACTGAAGCTTTCTTT
>TRBV27|NA|TRBD2|TRBJ2-7|15
CASSPQRGLKYEQYF
TGTGCCAGCAGTCCCCAGCGGGGGCTAAAGTACGAGCAGTACTTC
>TRBV7-9|NA|TRBD2|TRBJ2-7|15
CASTLNGGSGGEQYF
TGTGCCAGCACCCTAAACGGGGGTAGCGGGGGCGAGCAGTACTTC
>TRBV29-1|NA|NA|TRBJ1-1|13
CSVEGGRYTEAFF
TGCAGCGTTGAAGGCGGACGGTACACTGAAGCTTTCTTT
>TRBV19|NA|TRBD1|TRBJ1-2|16
CASSYIQGANNYGYTF
TGTGCCAGTAGTTACATTCAGGGGGCAAATAACTATGGCTACACCTTC
>TRBV2|NA|NA|TRBJ2-7|14
CASTRSPHLGEQYF
TGTGCCAGCACCCGAAGCCCTCACCTAGGGGAGCAGTACTTC
>TRBV6-1|NA|NA|TRBJ2-2|14
CASRVKRYTGELFF
TGTGCCAGCAGAGTCAAGCGTTACACCGGGGAGCTGTTTTTT
>TRBV28|NA|TRBD1|TRBJ1-2|13
CASSYRGLYGYTF
TGTGCCAGCAGTTACAGGGGGCTCTATGGCTACACCTTC
>TRBV6-1|NA|NA|TRBJ2-7|16
CASSEGSRDSMREQYF
TGTGCCAGCAGTGAAGGATCCCGGGACTCCATGAGGGAGCAGTACTTC
>TRBV5-6|NA|NA|TRBJ2-7|11
CASSGAYEQYF
TGTGCCAGCAGCGGAGCCTACGAGCAGTACTTC
>TRBV7-9|NA|NA|TRBJ1-1|14
CASSPIGRDTEAFF
TGTGCCAGCAGCCCCATCGGACGGGACACTGAAGCTTTCTTT
>TRBV29-1|NA|NA|TRBJ1-4|14
CSVVPADNNEKLFF
TGCAGCGTTGTACCGGCCGATAATAATGAAAAACTGTTTTTT
>TRBV21-1|NA|NA|TRBJ1-6|18
CASSPRRQGARRGSPLHF
TGTGCCAGCAGCCCCCGGAGGCAGGGGGCTCGTCGAGGTTCACCCCTCCACTTT
>TRBV18|NA|NA|TRBJ1-1|14
CASSRTNTNTEAFF
TGTGCCAGCTCGCGAACAAACACGAACACTGAAGCTTTCTTT
>TRBV7-6|NA|NA|TRBJ2-3|16
CASSLWVDSSTDTQYF
TGTGCCAGCAGCTTATGGGTGGATTCTAGCACAGATACGCAGTATTTT
>TRBV29-1|NA|NA|TRBJ2-2|15
CSVTGFRGNTGELFF
TGCAGCGTCACAGGGTTTAGAGGGAACACCGGGGAGCTGTTTTTT
>TRBV5-5|NA|NA|TRBJ1-2|14
CASLGGSLGYGYTF
TGTGCCAGCTTAGGAGGGAGTTTAGGCTATGGCTACACCTTC
>TRBV28|NA|NA|TRBJ1-5|13
CASAPGLNQPQHF
TGTGCCAGCGCCCCGGGTCTTAATCAGCCCCAGCATTTT
>TRBV5-6|NA|NA|TRBJ2-3|15
CASSLGFLYTDTQYF
TGTGCCAGCAGCTTGGGATTCCTTTACACAGATACGCAGTATTTT
>TRBV5-1|NA|NA|TRBJ2-3|13
CASSLGASDTQYF
TGCGCCAGCAGCTTGGGTGCCTCAGATACGCAGTATTTT
>TRBV7-8|NA|NA|TRBJ1-1|14
CASSYRAMNTEAFF
TGTGCCAGCAGCTACAGGGCCATGAACACTGAAGCTTTCTTT
>TRBV7-6|NA|TRBD1|TRBJ1-5|15
CASSPWDRRNQPQHF
TGTGCCAGCAGCCCCTGGGACAGGCGCAATCAGCCCCAGCATTTT
>TRBV7-2|NA|NA|TRBJ1-3|13
CASSLGRGNTIYF
TGTGCCAGCAGCTTGGGGAGGGGAAACACCATATATTTT
>TRBV11-2|NA|NA|TRBJ1-6|18
CASSLEGGPSSYNSPLHF
TGTGCCAGCAGCTTAGAGGGGGGGCCGAGCTCCTATAATTCACCCCTCCACTTT
>TRBV2|once|NA|TRBJ1-2|14
CASSESTIRMDYTF
TGTGCCAGCAGTGAATCGACGATAAGAATGGACTACACCTTC
>TRBV19|once|TRBD1|TRBJ2-2|15
CASSFWTGVAGELFF
TGTGCCAGTAGTTTCTGGACAGGGGTGGCCGGGGAGCTGTTTTTT
>TRBV7-2|NA|TRBD2|TRBJ2-7|15
CASSARAGGSYEQYF
TGTGCCAGCAGCGCAAGAGCGGGGGGGTCCTACGAGCAGTACTTC
>TRBV5-1|NA|NA|TRBJ2-1|17
CASSGVGGGGNDNEQFF
TGCGCCAGCAGCGGAGTTGGGGGAGGAGGGAACGACAATGAGCAGTTCTTC
>TRBV10-2|many|TRBD1|TRBJ1-5|14
CASSWTGADQPQHF
TGCGCCAGCTCTTGGACAGGGGCAGATCAGCCCCAGCATTTT
>TRBV5-1|NA|TRBD2|TRBJ2-3|14
CASSLGLAADTQYF
TGCGCCAGCAGCTTGGGACTAGCAGCAGATACGCAGTATTTT
>TRBV5-5|NA|TRBD1|TRBJ2-1|13
CASSLGDRGIQFF
TGTGCCAGCAGCTTGGGGGACAGGGGGATTCAGTTCTTC
>TRBV7-2|NA|TRBD1|TRBJ2-7|14
CASSLDRPSYEQYF
TGTGCCAGCAGCCTGGACAGGCCTTCCTACGAGCAGTACTTC
>TRBV28|NA|NA|TRBJ2-6|16
CASRGQGLSGANVLTF
TGTGCCAGCAGGGGGCAAGGCCTCTCTGGGGCCAACGTCCTGACTTTC
>TRBV30|NA|NA|TRBJ2-6|13
CAWSLRGANVLTF
TGTGCCTGGAGTTTAAGAGGGGCCAACGTCCTGACTTTC
>TRBV16|NA|NA|TRBJ2-3|15
CASSQPPVRTDTQYF
TGTGCCAGCAGCCAACCCCCGGTGCGCACAGATACGCAGTATTTT
>TRBV7-2|NA|NA|TRBJ1-3|14
CASSLDSFGNTIYF
TGTGCCAGCAGCCTGGACAGTTTTGGAAACACCATATATTTT
>TRBV19|few|NA|TRBJ1-3|16
CASSPRTGGSGNTIYF
TGTGCCAGTAGTCCTCGGACGGGCGGCTCTGGAAACACCATATATTTT
>TRBV30|NA|NA|TRBJ1-5|13
CAWSAGSNQPQHF
TGTGCCTGGAGTGCAGGGAGCAATCAGCCCCAGCATTTT
>TRBV27|NA|TRBD2|TRBJ2-3|16
CASRAERGTSTDTQYF
TGTGCCAGCAGAGCCGAGCGGGGAACAAGCACAGATACGCAGTATTTT
>TRBV4-1|NA|NA|TRBJ1-1|14
CASSHVQPTTEAFF
TGCGCCAGCAGCCACGTTCAACCAACCACTGAAGCTTTCTTT
>TRBV25-1|NA|TRBD1|TRBJ1-6|15
CASKETGSGNSPLHF
TGTGCCAGCAAGGAGACAGGGAGTGGGAATTCACCCCTCCACTTT
>TRBV28|NA|TRBD2|TRBJ2-7|15
CASSLLSSGRGEQYF
TGTGCCAGCAGTTTATTGTCTAGCGGGAGAGGAGAGCAGTACTTC